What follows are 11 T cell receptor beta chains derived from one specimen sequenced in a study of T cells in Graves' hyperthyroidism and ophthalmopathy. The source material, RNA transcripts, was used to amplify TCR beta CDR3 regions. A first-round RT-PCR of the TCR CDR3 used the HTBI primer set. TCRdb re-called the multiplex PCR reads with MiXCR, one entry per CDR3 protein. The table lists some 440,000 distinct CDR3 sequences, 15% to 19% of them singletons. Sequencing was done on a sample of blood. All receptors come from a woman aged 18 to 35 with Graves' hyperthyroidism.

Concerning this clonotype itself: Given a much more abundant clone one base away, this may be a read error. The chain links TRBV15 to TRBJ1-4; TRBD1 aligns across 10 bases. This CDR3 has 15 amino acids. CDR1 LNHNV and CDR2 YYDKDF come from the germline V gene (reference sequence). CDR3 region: CATSRVGTGDEKPFF. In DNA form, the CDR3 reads TGTGCCACCAGCAGGGTCGGGACAGGGGATGAAAAACCGTTTTTT.

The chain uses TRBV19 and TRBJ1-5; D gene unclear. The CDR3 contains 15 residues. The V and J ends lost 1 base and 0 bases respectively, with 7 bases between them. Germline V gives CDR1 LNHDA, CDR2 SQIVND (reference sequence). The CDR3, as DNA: TGTGCCAGTAGTATAGGGGTGTTTAGCAATCAGCCCCAGCATTTT. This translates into CASSIGVFSNQPQHF.

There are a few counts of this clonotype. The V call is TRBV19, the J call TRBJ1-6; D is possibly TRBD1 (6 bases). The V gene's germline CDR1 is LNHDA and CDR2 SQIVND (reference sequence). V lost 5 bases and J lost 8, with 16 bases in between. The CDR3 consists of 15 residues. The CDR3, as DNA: TGTGCCAGTAGTCTAAAAGACAGGTTCGATTCACCCCTCCACTTT. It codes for CASSLKDRFDSPLHF.

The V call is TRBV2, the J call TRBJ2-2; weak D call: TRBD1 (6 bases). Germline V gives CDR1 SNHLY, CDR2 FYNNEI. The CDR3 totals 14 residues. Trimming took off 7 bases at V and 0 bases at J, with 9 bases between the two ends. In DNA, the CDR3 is TGTGCCAGCATGTGGACAGCGAACACCGGGGAGCTGTTTTTT. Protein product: CASMWTANTGELFF.

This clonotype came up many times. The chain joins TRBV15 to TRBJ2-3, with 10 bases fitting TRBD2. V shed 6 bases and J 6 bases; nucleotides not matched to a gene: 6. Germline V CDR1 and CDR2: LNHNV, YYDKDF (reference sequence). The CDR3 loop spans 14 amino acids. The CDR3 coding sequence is TGTGCCACCAGTACAGCGGGAGGGGAGGATACGCAGTATTTT. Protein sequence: CATSTAGGEDTQYF.

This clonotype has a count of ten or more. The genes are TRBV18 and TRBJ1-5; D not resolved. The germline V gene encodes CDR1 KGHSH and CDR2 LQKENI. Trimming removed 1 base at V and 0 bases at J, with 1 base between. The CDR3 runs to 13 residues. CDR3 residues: CASSPHSNQPQHF. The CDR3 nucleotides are TGTGCCAGCTCACCACATAGCAATCAGCCCCAGCATTTT.

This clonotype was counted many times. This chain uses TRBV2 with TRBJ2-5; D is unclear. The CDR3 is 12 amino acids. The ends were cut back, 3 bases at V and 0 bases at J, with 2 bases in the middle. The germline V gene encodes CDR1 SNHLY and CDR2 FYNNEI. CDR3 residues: CASSDDQETQYF. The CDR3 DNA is TGTGCCAGCAGTGACGACCAAGAGACCCAGTACTTC.

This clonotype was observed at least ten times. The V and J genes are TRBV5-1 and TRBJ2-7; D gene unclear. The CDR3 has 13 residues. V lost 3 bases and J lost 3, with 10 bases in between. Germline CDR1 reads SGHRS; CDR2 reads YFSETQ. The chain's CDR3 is CASSSLTVYEQYF. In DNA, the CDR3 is TGCGCCAGCAGCTCGTTGACGGTCTACGAGCAGTACTTC.

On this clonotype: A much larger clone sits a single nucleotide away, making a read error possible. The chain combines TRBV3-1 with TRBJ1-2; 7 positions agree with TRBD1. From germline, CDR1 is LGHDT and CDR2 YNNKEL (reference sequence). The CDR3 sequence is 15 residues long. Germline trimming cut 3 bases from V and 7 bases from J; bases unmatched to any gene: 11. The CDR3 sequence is CASSQNNRGTSGYTF. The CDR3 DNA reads TGTGCCAGCAGCCAGAACAACAGGGGAACGAGTGGCTACACCTTC. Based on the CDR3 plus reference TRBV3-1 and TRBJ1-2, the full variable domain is DTAVSQTPKYLVTQMGNDKSIKCEQNLGHDTMYWYKQDSKKFLKIMFSYNNKELIINETVPNRFSPKSPDKAHLNLHINSLELGDSAVYFCASSQNNRGTSGYTFGSGTRLTVV.

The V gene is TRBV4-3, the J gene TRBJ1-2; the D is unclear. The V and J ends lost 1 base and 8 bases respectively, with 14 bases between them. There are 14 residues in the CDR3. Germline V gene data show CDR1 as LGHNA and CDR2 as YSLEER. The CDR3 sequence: CASSQVVAGVGYTF. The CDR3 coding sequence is TGCGCCAGCAGCCAAGTCGTGGCAGGCGTAGGCTACACCTTC.

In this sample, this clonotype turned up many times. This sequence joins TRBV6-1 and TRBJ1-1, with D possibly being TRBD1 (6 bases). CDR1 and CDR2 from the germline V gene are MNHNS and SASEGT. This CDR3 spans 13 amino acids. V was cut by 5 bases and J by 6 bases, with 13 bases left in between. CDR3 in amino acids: CASSLTGRSEAFF. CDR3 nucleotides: TGTGCCAGCAGTTTGACAGGTCGGTCTGAAGCTTTCTTT.